This T cell receptor (beta chain) came from a study of technical replicates of blood from several donors. The method was immunoSEQ multiplex PCR; TCRdb's version includes in-frame clones alone and lacks a portion of them. The table shows about 73,000 clones, with 90% to 95% occurring only once. Trimming shortened V by 5 bases and J by 3 bases, and 22 bases separated the two germline ends. The germline gives CDR1 MGHRA, CDR2 YSYEKL. CDR3 length: 18 amino acids. The sample was PBMCs. The clonotype originates from a human donor in good health. Some clones in this sample may be carry-over from other donors' samples. V gene TRBV4-1 combines with J gene TRBJ1-4, with D possibly matching TRBD1 (5 bases). The CDR3, as DNA: TGCGCCAGCAGCTTCCAGTACCCTCTGGGGGGGGCTAATGAAAAACTGTTTTTT. Residues: CASSFQYPLGGANEKLFF.